This T cell receptor beta chain was documented in a study of T cell repertoires in cytomegalovirus infection (dated by TCRdb to 2018 to 2020). A note on the overall study: Because public TCR beta signatures pointed to carriage of CMV infection together with the matching HLA type, the HLA type of each donor mattered for the analysis. What the work shows at the level of the full study, not this receptor alone: The ex vivo response was dominated by HLA-C-restricted CMV-specific TCR beta clonotypes, and the single most frequent clonotype in two of eight donors was supplied by these HLA-C-restricted clonotypes. Cumulative frequency of public TCR beta family members discriminated carriers of CMV infection plus the relevant HLA type in this cohort and an independent approximately 370-donor cohort.

The sample was run on an Illumina HiSeq 1500. TCRdb redid the processing of the public reads, applying fastp at Q25 and MiXCR, and retained in-frame beta chains. Merged by CDR3 protein, the rows form single entries marked with the most common genes and DNA. Present in this sample are 680,000 or so distinct CDR3 sequences, 35% to 40% of which were seen just once. The ten largest account for about 2.8% of the sample. The CDR3 measures 19 amino acids from cysteine to phenylalanine. Only the CDR3 part of the read is kept: 57 bases, read in frame from the first base. CDR1 and CDR2 (SGHVS, FQNEAQ) derive from the germline V gene. V is shortened by 1 base, J by 2 bases, and the region joining them spans 24 bases. To note about this clonotype: Its binding antigen is unknown. No quality values exist for individual bases; no much larger clone is one base distant.

This clonotype originated in a human donor in good health (CMV status not recorded). Some clones in this sample may be carry-over from other donors' samples. Recombination connected TRBV7-8 to TRBJ2-7; the D region may be TRBD1 or TRBD2, each matching 5 bases equally. Sequencing was carried out using PBMCs. The CDR3 protein is CASSLVLQLGWGSPYEQYF. The nucleotides read TGTGCCAGCAGCTTAGTCTTACAGTTAGGTTGGGGGTCCCCCTACGAGCAGTACTTC.